This TCR beta chain emerged from a study of T cell responses to AZD1222 COVID-19 vaccine. Germline V gene lookup returns CDR1 MNHNY and CDR2 SVGAGI (reference sequence). The CDR3 covers 15 residues. Trimming took 2 bases from V and 4 from J, leaving 12 bases between them. Using immunoSEQ multiplex PCR, the repertoire was profiled, and TCRdb retains in-frame clones only, with some absent. The data hold tens of thousands of clones, with about nine tenths observed a single time. Notes on the study in general: Donor demographics were predominantly white British with a female majority; clonal diversity may be underestimated. Receipt of two AZD1222 doses was followed by a rise in Spike-specific TCR breadth and depth.

As regards this clone: Its specificity is unknown.

The chain recombines TRBV6-6 with TRBJ1-5; D ambiguous. This sequence originates from an adult who received the MenACWY meningococcal vaccine as a control. Material: peripheral blood, obtained 28 days after the second dose of the MenACWY control vaccine. The CDR3 sequence is CASSYLGVGNQPQHF. DNA of the CDR3: TGTGCCAGCAGTTACCTTGGGGTAGGGAATCAGCCCCAGCATTTT.